The 20 T cell receptor beta chains presented below share a single source sample, sequenced in a study of T cells in Graves' hyperthyroidism and ophthalmopathy (dated by TCRdb to between 2018 and 2021). Library creation used multiplex PCR. These reads were obtained on an Illumina HiSeq 2000. Amplification of TCR beta CDR3 regions was carried out from RNA transcripts. The TCR CDR3 was subjected to a first round of RT-PCR using the HTBI primer set and the Qiagen OneStep RT-PCR kit. TCRdb passed the public sequencing reads through fastp at Q25 and MiXCR, retaining productive beta sequences. Rows are combined by CDR3 protein, so each entry shows the most common genes and DNA. A total of roughly 420,000 distinct CDR3 sequences appear in this sample, 15% to 18% of them only once. The ten largest make up roughly 7.4% of the sample. Sequencing used blood. These receptors all come from a woman between 18 and 29 years old with Graves' hyperthyroidism.

In this sample, this clonotype turned up many times. This chain joins TRBV12-3 or TRBV12-4 and TRBJ2-3; D tentatively reads TRBD1 or TRBD2 (6 bases each). Trimming pared 6 bases from V and 0 bases from J, leaving 19 bases between. The CDR3 loop spans 17 amino acids. CDR3 sequence (DNA): TGTGCCAGCAGCCTTTTAACGGGGGCTTCTAGCACAGATACGCAGTATTTT. Protein product: CASSLLTGASSTDTQYF.

Many counts were recorded for this clonotype. This rearrangement joins TRBV20-1 to TRBJ2-5; no clear D gene. V dropped 6 bases and J dropped 1 base, with 18 bases sitting between them. The CDR3 is made up of 15 amino acids. Germline loops: CDR1 DFQATT, CDR2 SNEGSKA (reference sequence). CDR3 amino acids: CSAPPAVKGQETQYF. The CDR3 DNA reads TGCAGTGCCCCCCCGGCGGTAAAAGGCCAAGAGACCCAGTACTTC.

There are many counts of this clonotype. This rearrangement joins TRBV6-5 to TRBJ1-2, with 7 bases fitting TRBD1. CDR3 length: 15 amino acids. The V segment lost 4 bases and the J segment 1 base; nucleotides outside the gene matches: 6. Germline V gene data show CDR1 as MNHEY and CDR2 as SVGAGI. DNA of the CDR3: TGTGCCAGCAGTTTCACGACAGGGATTAACTATGGCTACACCTTC. It yields the protein CASSFTTGINYGYTF.

The rearrangement joins TRBV9 to TRBJ2-2; possibly TRBD2 for D (6 bases). Trimming cost V 5 bases and J 1 base, with 12 bases left between them. Germline lookup yields CDR1 SGDLS and CDR2 YYNGEE. The CDR3 contains 15 residues. The CDR3 DNA reads as TGTGCCAGCAGGGCCGGGACTCAGAACACCGGGGAGCTGTTTTTT. The encoded protein is CASRAGTQNTGELFF.

On this clonotype: This could be a read error, since a much larger clone is one nucleotide away. The chain links TRBV14 to TRBJ2-5; D call uncertain. The germline V and J ends were trimmed by 0 bases and 5 bases, with 7 bases remaining between them. The CDR3 contains 13 residues. Germline CDR1 SGHDN, CDR2 FVKESK. The CDR3 reads CASSQDRSETQYF. For the CDR3, the DNA is TGTGCCAGCAGCCAAGATCGATCGGAGACCCAGTACTTC.

The J gene is TRBJ1-4, the V gene TRBV5-1, with 9 bases that match TRBD1. Per the germline V gene, CDR1 is SGHRS and CDR2 is YFSETQ. The CDR3 covers 17 residues. The V and J ends lost 5 bases and 7 bases, in that order; junction bases with no gene match: 15. CDR3 bases: TGCGCCAGCAGTCCCCCGGGACAGGGTCCGTGGGGTGAAAAACTGTTTTTT. Amino acid sequence: CASSPPGQGPWGEKLFF.

There are a few counts of this clonotype. With a much larger clone just one base away, this may be a read error. The chain combines TRBV5-6 with TRBJ2-7; D might be TRBD2 (5 bases). V gave up 7 bases and J gave up 3 bases, with 17 bases separating them. Per germline, CDR1 SGHDT and CDR2 YYEEEE. This CDR3 comprises 14 residues. CDR3 nucleotides: TGTGCCAGCGGCCCCGGTGGGAGCAACTACGAGCAGTACTTC. The encoded protein is CASGPGGSNYEQYF.

In this sample, this clonotype turned up many times. V gene TRBV2 combines with J gene TRBJ2-2; D remains unclear. Germline V gives CDR1 SNHLY, CDR2 FYNNEI. This CDR3 is 15 amino acids long. V was clipped by 2 bases and J by 7 bases, with 14 bases between them. The CDR3 reads CASSEHTSSVGELFF. Here the CDR3 DNA reads TGTGCCAGCAGTGAACACACCAGTTCAGTCGGGGAGCTGTTTTTT.

Points on this clonotype: At one boundary the junction diverges from the germline segment, which might be a read error. The V gene is TRBV28, the J gene TRBJ1-1; a possible D gene is TRBD1 (6 bases). Germline V gene sequence: CDR1 MDHEN, CDR2 SYDVKM. The CDR3 is made up of 15 amino acids. The CDR3 DNA follows: TGTGCCAGCACCCGACCGGACAGCATGAACACTAAAGCTTTCTTT. As protein: CASTRPDSMNTKAFF.

The V call is TRBV15, the J call TRBJ2-7, with TRBD2 matching over 7 bases. The CDR3 is 17 residues long. The V gene's germline CDR1 is LNHNV and CDR2 YYDKDF (reference sequence). J was trimmed by 4 bases and V by 2 bases; bases with no gene match: 14. The CDR3 sequence: CATSRLRGGSSGYEQYF. DNA for the CDR3: TGTGCCACCAGCAGACTCCGCGGCGGGAGCTCCGGGTACGAGCAGTACTTC.

This clonotype showed up many times. The chain has TRBV20-1 and TRBJ1-4; tentatively, D is TRBD1 (5 bases). Trimming stripped 3 bases from V and 4 bases from J, with 6 bases between. Germline values: CDR1 DFQATT, CDR2 SNEGSKA (reference sequence). The CDR3 is made up of 12 amino acids. The CDR3 DNA is TGCAGTGCTAGCAGGGTTAATGAAAAACTGTTTTTT. It yields the protein CSASRVNEKLFF.

This clonotype was counted only a few times. The chain uses TRBV12-5 and TRBJ2-5, with D perhaps given as TRBD1 or TRBD2 (5 bases each). The CDR3 is made up of 14 amino acids. Germline-derived CDR1 and CDR2 are LGHNT and FRNRAP. Trimming cost V 1 base and J 1 base, with 7 bases left between them. CDR3: CASGLDGAQETQYF. The CDR3 coding sequence is TGTGCTAGTGGTTTGGACGGGGCCCAAGAGACCCAGTACTTC.

This clonotype has ten or more counts. The rearrangement uses TRBV28 and TRBJ1-2; 8 bases are a match to TRBD1. The CDR3 is 17 residues long. V gave up 3 bases and J gave up 0 bases; unmatched junction bases: 9. Germline V gene lookup returns CDR1 MDHEN and CDR2 SYDVKM. The CDR3 reads CASSLDPTGGPNYGYTF. The CDR3 DNA reads TGTGCCAGCAGTTTGGATCCAACAGGGGGTCCTAACTATGGCTACACCTTC.

V is TRBV9 and J is TRBJ2-3, with 14 bases aligning to TRBD2. Trimming removed 4 bases from V and 0 bases from J; junction bases left unmatched: 4. CDR3 length: 17 residues. The germline V gene encodes CDR1 SGDLS and CDR2 YYNGEE. CDR3 region: CASSFRLAGGSTDTQYF. Here the CDR3 DNA reads TGTGCCAGCAGCTTTCGACTAGCGGGGGGGAGCACAGATACGCAGTATTTT. The entire variable domain, with the rest obtained from reference TRBV9 and TRBJ2-3, is as follows: DSGVTQTPKHLITATGQRVTLRCSPRSGDLSVYWYQQSLDQGLQFLIQYYNGEERAKGNILERFSAQQFPDLHSELNLSSLELGDSALYFCASSFRLAGGSTDTQYFGPGTRLTVL.

The chain is built from TRBV24-1 and TRBJ1-5; D is perhaps TRBD1 (5 bases). The V end lost 9 bases, the J end lost 0 bases, and 8 bases lay between the germline ends. CDR1 KGHDR and CDR2 SFDVKD come from the germline V gene. CDR3 length: 13 amino acids. The DNA for the CDR3 is TGTGCCACCGCCGGGGGTAGCAATCAGCCCCAGCATTTT. Its protein product is CATAGGSNQPQHF.

This clonotype was seen many times. The V and J genes are TRBV20-1 and TRBJ2-2; a weak D match, TRBD2 (6 bases). V lost 1 base and J 1 base, leaving 10 bases between the germline ends. This CDR3 spans 15 amino acids. Germline CDR1 is DFQATT and CDR2 is SNEGSKA (reference sequence). CDR3 sequence reads: CSARGTTLNTGELFF. DNA for the CDR3: TGCAGTGCTAGAGGGACTACTTTGAACACCGGGGAGCTGTTTTTT.

This clonotype was seen many times. V usage is TRBV12-3 or TRBV12-4 and J usage is TRBJ2-7, with 7 bases lining up with TRBD2. The CDR3 has 17 amino acids. The trim removed 5 bases at V and 3 bases at J, leaving 16 bases unmatched. The CDR3 sequence: CASSLMHAFRGSYEQYF. The CDR3 bases are TGTGCCAGCAGTCTTATGCATGCCTTTCGCGGGAGCTACGAGCAGTACTTC.

There are many counts of this clonotype. CDR3 bases: TGTGCCACCTCTACCTCCCGGGGGAGCTCCTACAATGAGCAGTTCTTC. This encodes CATSTSRGSSYNEQFF. The chain couples TRBV24-1 to TRBJ2-1; possible D gene TRBD2, 6 bases. Trimming cost V 9 bases and J 0 bases, with 17 bases left between them. This CDR3 contains 16 residues. The germline CDR1 and CDR2 sequences are KGHDR and SFDVKD.

This clonotype was seen repeatedly, ten times or more. The chain's CDR3 is CASSLWQGGDAQYF. CDR3 in DNA: TGTGCCAGCAGCTTGTGGCAGGGGGGGGATGCCCAGTACTTC. The chain combines TRBV7-2 with TRBJ2-5; D is possibly TRBD1 or TRBD2 (7 bases each). V was clipped by 3 bases and J by 9 bases, with 17 bases between them. The CDR3 is 14 amino acids. Germline CDR1 SGHTA, CDR2 FQGNSA.

This clonotype was recorded at least ten times. The rearrangement joins TRBV5-6 to TRBJ2-3; D not certain. V was cut by 1 base and J by 3 bases, with 9 bases left in between. This CDR3 region has 14 residues. Germline loops: CDR1 SGHDT, CDR2 YYEEEE. The CDR3 sequence is CASSLSQLTDTQYF. The DNA of the CDR3 is TGTGCCAGCAGCTTGTCCCAGTTGACAGATACGCAGTATTTT.